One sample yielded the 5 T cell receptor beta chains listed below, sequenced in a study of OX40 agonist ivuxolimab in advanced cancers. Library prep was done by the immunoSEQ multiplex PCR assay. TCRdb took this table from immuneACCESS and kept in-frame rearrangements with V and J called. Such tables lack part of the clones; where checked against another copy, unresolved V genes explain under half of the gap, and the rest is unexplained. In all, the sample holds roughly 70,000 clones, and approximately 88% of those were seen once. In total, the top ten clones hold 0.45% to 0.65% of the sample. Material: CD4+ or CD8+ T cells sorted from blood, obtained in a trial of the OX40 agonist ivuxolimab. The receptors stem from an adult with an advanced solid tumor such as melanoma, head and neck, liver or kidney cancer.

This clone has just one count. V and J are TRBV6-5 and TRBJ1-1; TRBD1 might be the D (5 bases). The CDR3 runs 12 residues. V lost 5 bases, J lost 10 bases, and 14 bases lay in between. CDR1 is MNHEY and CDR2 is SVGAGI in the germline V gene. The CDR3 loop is CASSPPQGVAFF. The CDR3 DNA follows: TGTGCCAGCAGTCCACCCCAAGGGGTAGCTTTCTTT.

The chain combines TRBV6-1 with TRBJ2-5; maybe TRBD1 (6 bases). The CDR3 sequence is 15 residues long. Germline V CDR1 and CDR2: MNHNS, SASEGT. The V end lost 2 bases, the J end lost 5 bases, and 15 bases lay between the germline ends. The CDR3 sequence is CASSERGGVGETQYF. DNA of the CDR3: TGTGCCAGCAGTGAAAGAGGGGGTGTCGGTGAGACCCAGTACTTC.

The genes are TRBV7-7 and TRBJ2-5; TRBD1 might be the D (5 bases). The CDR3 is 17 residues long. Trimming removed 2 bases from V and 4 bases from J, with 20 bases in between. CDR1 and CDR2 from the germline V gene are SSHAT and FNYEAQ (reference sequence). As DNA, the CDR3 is TGTGCCAGCAGCTTACCCCCCCAGGGTGGATTCGGAGAGACCCAGTACTTC. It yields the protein CASSLPPQGGFGETQYF. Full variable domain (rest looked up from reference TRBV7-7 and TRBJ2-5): GAGVSQSPRYKVTKRGQDVTLRCDPISSHATLYWYQQALGQGPEFLTYFNYEAQPDKSGLPSDRFSAERPEGSISTLTIQRTEQRDSAMYRCASSLPPQGGFGETQYFGPGTRLLVL.

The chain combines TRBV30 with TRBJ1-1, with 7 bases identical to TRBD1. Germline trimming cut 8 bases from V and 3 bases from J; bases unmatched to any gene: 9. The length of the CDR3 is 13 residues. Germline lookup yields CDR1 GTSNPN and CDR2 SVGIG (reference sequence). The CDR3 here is CAHHPRGYTEAFF. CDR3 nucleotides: TGTGCCCACCATCCCAGGGGGTACACTGAAGCTTTCTTT.

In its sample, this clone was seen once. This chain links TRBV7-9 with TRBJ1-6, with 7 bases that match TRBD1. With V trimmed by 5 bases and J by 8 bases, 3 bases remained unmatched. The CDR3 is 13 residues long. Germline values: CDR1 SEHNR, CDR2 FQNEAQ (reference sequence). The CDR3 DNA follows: TGTGCCAGCAGCCGAGACAGGGATTCACCCCTCCACTTT. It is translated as CASSRDRDSPLHF. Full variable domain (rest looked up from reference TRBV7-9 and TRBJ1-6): DTGVSQNPRHKITKRGQNVTFRCDPISEHNRLYWYRQTLGQGPEFLTYFQNEAQLEKSRLLSDRFSAERPKGSFSTLEIQRTEQGDSAMYLCASSRDRDSPLHFGNGTRLTVT.